Each of the 25 T cell receptor beta chains below was sequenced from the same sample in a study of shared clonotypes between healthy human individuals. Naive CD8 cells lacked CD45RO and underwent positive selection for CCR7, leaving out terminally differentiated effector memory CD45RA+ cells. Using immunoSEQ multiplex PCR, the repertoire was profiled, and TCRdb retains in-frame clones only, with some absent. This sample has around 700,000 clones; roughly 94% occur once, and the top ten carry more than 20%. The sequenced material came from naive CD8+ T cells sorted from blood. These receptors were obtained from a man younger than 40 in good health.

The DNA of the CDR3 is TGTGCCAGCAGCTTAGTTCTTACGGGTCGCGAGCAGTACTTC. Translation: CASSLVLTGREQYF. V is TRBV7-2 and J is TRBJ2-7; D remains unclear. CDR1 is SGHTA and CDR2 is FQGNSA in the germline V gene. There are 14 residues in the CDR3. Trimming removed 1 base from V and 6 bases from J, with 13 bases in between.

Concerning this clone itself: Only one base separates this from a far larger clonotype, so it likely reflects a read error. Other DNA sequences in the sample encode the same CDR3. The CDR3 DNA follows: TGTGCCAGCAGCTTCGGGAGCTCCTACAATGAGCAGTTCTTC. Residues: CASSFGSSYNEQFF. J is TRBJ2-1 and V is TRBV7-3, with D possibly matching TRBD2 (6 bases). The V gene's germline CDR1 is SGHTA and CDR2 FQGTGA. CDR3 size: 14 residues. Between the trimmed V and J ends, which lost 3 bases and 0 bases, there was a span of 6 bases.

V gene TRBV5-4 combines with J gene TRBJ2-7, with TRBD1 identical over 8 bases. This CDR3 contains 15 residues. Germline V gives CDR1 SGHNT, CDR2 YYREEE (reference sequence). Germline trimming cut 5 bases from V and 3 bases from J; bases unmatched to any gene: 10. CDR3 bases: TGTGCCAGCAGTTATCAGGGGGCCTCGATCTACGAGCAGTACTTC. This gives the protein CASSYQGASIYEQYF.

The chain employs TRBV2 and TRBJ1-1, with D perhaps matching TRBD1 (6 bases). Germline V gene lookup returns CDR1 SNHLY and CDR2 FYNNEI. The germline V and J ends were trimmed by 0 bases and 10 bases, with 12 bases remaining between them. The CDR3 sequence is 13 residues long. The CDR3 region has the DNA TGTGCCAGCAGTGAAGCTACAGGGTTTGGAGCTTTCTTT. This translates into CASSEATGFGAFF. The full variable domain, completed using reference TRBV2 and TRBJ1-1, is EPEVTQTPSHQVTQMGQEVILRCVPISNHLYFYWYRQILGQKVEFLVSFYNNEISEKSEIFDDQFSVERPDGSNFTLKIRSTKLEDSAMYFCASSEATGFGAFFGQGTRLTVV.

This chain uses TRBV18 with TRBJ2-2; D is perhaps TRBD2 (5 bases). The CDR3 is made up of 16 amino acids. Trimming stripped 5 bases from V and 0 bases from J, with 13 bases between. Germline assignment: CDR1 KGHSH and CDR2 LQKENI. CDR3 amino acids: CASSDSRTSNTGELFF. CDR3 coding DNA: TGTGCCAGCTCAGATTCCAGGACTTCGAACACCGGGGAGCTGTTTTTT.

This chain uses TRBV20-1 with TRBJ2-7; D unresolved. The V gene's germline CDR1 is DFQATT and CDR2 SNEGSKA (reference sequence). This CDR3 has 11 residues. Trimming took off 7 bases at V and 0 bases at J, with 7 bases between the two ends. The CDR3 coding sequence is TGCAGTGTGGGAAGCTCCTACGAGCAGTACTTC. This gives the protein CSVGSSYEQYF.

The CDR3 DNA reads as TGTGCCAGCAGTGAAAGGGACAGAGTGCACGAGACCCAGTACTTC. It encodes CASSERDRVHETQYF. The rearrangement links TRBV6-1 to TRBJ2-5; 7 bases are shared with TRBD1. Per germline, CDR1 MNHNS and CDR2 SASEGT. The CDR3 runs to 15 residues. V was pared by 2 bases and J by 5 bases, with 8 bases of the junction left unmatched.

The gene calls are TRBV7-6 and TRBJ1-4, with D maybe TRBD1 (5 bases). V dropped 2 bases and J dropped 5 bases, with 9 bases sitting between them. CDR3 length equals 14 residues. Germline V gene sequence: CDR1 SGHVS, CDR2 FNYEAQ. Here the CDR3 DNA reads TGTGCCAGCAGCTTAACGGGGGAAAATGAAAAACTGTTTTTT. It is translated as CASSLTGENEKLFF.

This clone appeared a few times. The chain joins TRBV27 to TRBJ1-2; perhaps TRBD1 as D (6 bases). With 6 bases removed from V and 6 bases from J, the gap between germline ends came to 14 bases. The CDR3 consists of 13 residues. The germline gives CDR1 MNHEY, CDR2 SMNVEV (reference sequence). CDR3 sequence reads: CASSTTGSHGYTF. As DNA, the CDR3 is TGTGCCAGCAGCACGACAGGAAGCCATGGCTACACCTTC.

Here the CDR3 reads CASSFRTGLQETQYF. As DNA, the CDR3 is TGTGCCAGCAGTTTCAGGACAGGACTTCAAGAGACCCAGTACTTC. V and J are TRBV28 and TRBJ2-5; 7 bases line up with TRBD1. The V gene's germline CDR1 is MDHEN and CDR2 SYDVKM. The CDR3 has 15 residues. The V and J ends lost 3 bases and 2 bases, in that order; junction bases with no gene match: 6. Drawing the rest from reference TRBV28 and TRBJ2-5, the complete variable domain is DVKVTQSSRYLVKRTGEKVFLECVQDMDHENMFWYRQDPGLGLRLIYFSYDVKMKEKGDIPEGYSVSREKKERFSLILESASTNQTSMYLCASSFRTGLQETQYFGPGTRLLVL.

J is TRBJ2-1 and V is TRBV27; 13 bases match TRBD2. V shed 5 bases, J shed 7 bases, and the junction held 23 bases outside the gene matches. The CDR3 length is 21 residues. Germline V gives CDR1 MNHEY, CDR2 SMNVEV (reference sequence). The CDR3 sequence is CASSTSTPGTSGNLGLNEQFF. CDR3 sequence (DNA): TGTGCCAGCAGTACTTCCACCCCCGGGACTAGCGGGAACCTGGGGTTGAATGAGCAGTTCTTC.

The V gene is TRBV10-2, the J gene TRBJ2-7; D is undetermined. The CDR3 runs 11 residues. Germline loops: CDR1 WSHSY, CDR2 SAAADI. V dropped 6 bases and J dropped 6 bases, with 9 bases sitting between them. DNA for the CDR3: TGCGCCAGCAGGACGTTAAGCGAGCAGTACTTC. Protein product: CASRTLSEQYF.

The CDR3 DNA sequence: TGTGCCAGCAGTCTGGGGGGGTCCCCCGGCCATGAGCAGTTCTTC. Encoded protein: CASSLGGSPGHEQFF. V gene TRBV27 combines with J gene TRBJ2-1; 7 bases map to TRBD2. This CDR3 has 15 amino acids. Trimming cost V 5 bases and J 8 bases; bases outside gene matches: 12. CDR1 and CDR2 (germline): MNHEY, SMNVEV (reference sequence).

This clone was counted once. At one end the junction does not follow the germline gene, possibly because of a read error. The chain has TRBV7-6 and TRBJ2-1; D gene ambiguous. The CDR3 length is 14 residues. CDR1 is SGHVS, CDR2 FNYEAQ, per germline. The CDR3 sequence: CASSLVLREDEQLF. The CDR3 DNA sequence: TGTGCCAGCAGCTTAGTGTTGAGAGAAGATGAGCAGCTCTTC.

V is TRBV29-1 and J is TRBJ2-2; D possibly corresponds to TRBD1 (5 bases). The CDR3 contains 13 residues. Germline CDR1 is SQVTM and CDR2 is ANQGSEA. Trimming stripped 5 bases from V and 4 bases from J, with 11 bases between. The CDR3 bases are TGCAGCGTTACTGACAGAATCACCGGGGAGCTGTTTTTT. This sequence encodes CSVTDRITGELFF.

The V and J genes are TRBV9 and TRBJ1-4; D is unresolved. The CDR3 runs to 16 residues. V lost 4 bases, J lost 0 bases, and 13 bases lay in between. Germline CDR1 SGDLS, CDR2 YYNGEE. In nucleotides, the CDR3 is TGTGCCAGCAGCCCCTCAAGACGGGCAACTAATGAAAAACTGTTTTTT. Translation gives CASSPSRRATNEKLFF.

This clone appeared a single time. The chain couples TRBV7-9 to TRBJ2-5; D not certain. The ends were cut back, 5 bases at V and 5 bases at J, with 12 bases in the middle. Germline CDR1 reads SEHNR; CDR2 reads FQNEAQ (reference sequence). The CDR3 length is 13 residues. The DNA of the CDR3 is TGTGCCAGCAGCCCCCCGTTCGGGGAGACCCAGTACTTC. Encoded protein: CASSPPFGETQYF.

The rearrangement joins TRBV29-1 to TRBJ2-1; TRBD1 matches at 10 bases. The germline gives CDR1 SQVTM, CDR2 ANQGSEA. There are 13 residues in the CDR3. The trim removed 7 bases at V and 3 bases at J, leaving 3 bases unmatched. CDR3 sequence: CSARTGGYNEQFF. The CDR3, as DNA: TGCAGCGCTCGGACAGGGGGCTACAATGAGCAGTTCTTC.

The chain carries TRBV2 and TRBJ2-7; TRBD1 matches 9 bases. The germline gives CDR1 SNHLY, CDR2 FYNNEI. The CDR3 runs 13 residues. V lost 6 bases to trimming and J lost 7 bases; unmatched junction nucleotides: 7. The CDR3 spells CASRLGQGQEQYF. CDR3 coding DNA: TGTGCCAGCAGATTGGGACAGGGACAGGAGCAGTACTTC.

The rearrangement joins TRBV5-5 to TRBJ2-7; TRBD1 matches at 7 bases. The CDR3 totals 15 residues. Germline CDR1 and CDR2: SGHKS and YYEKEE (reference sequence). Germline trimming cut 4 bases from V and 3 bases from J; bases unmatched to any gene: 10. The CDR3 coding sequence is TGTGCCAGCAGCGTGACCGGGACAGCCTTCTACGAGCAGTACTTC. As protein: CASSVTGTAFYEQYF.

This chain uses TRBV11-2 with TRBJ2-5; TRBD2 aligns across 7 bases. The CDR3 consists of 16 residues. J gave up 2 bases and V 5 bases, and 11 bases lay outside the gene matches. Germline lookup yields CDR1 SGHAT and CDR2 FQNNGV. CDR3 in DNA: TGTGCCAGCAGCCAGAGGGCTAGCGGTAATCAAGAGACCCAGTACTTC. This encodes CASSQRASGNQETQYF.

The chain links TRBV7-9 to TRBJ2-3, with D uncertain. The CDR3 contains 16 residues. Deletions cut 5 bases from V and 4 bases from J, with 19 bases between. CDR1 and CDR2 (germline): SEHNR, FQNEAQ (reference sequence). The CDR3 here is CASSPPLAVMADTQYF. In DNA, the CDR3 is TGTGCCAGCAGCCCACCTTTGGCGGTGATGGCAGATACGCAGTATTTT.

This clone was detected once. The CDR3 sequence: CASSLNPGLAGAREQFF. CDR3 nucleotides: TGTGCCAGCAGTTTAAACCCGGGACTAGCGGGAGCTAGAGAGCAGTTCTTC. This chain uses TRBV27 with TRBJ2-1, with 14 bases aligning to TRBD2. The CDR3 loop spans 17 amino acids. In germline, CDR1 is MNHEY, CDR2 SMNVEV (reference sequence). V gave up 2 bases and J gave up 10 bases; unmatched junction bases: 10.

This chain uses TRBV2 with TRBJ2-7; TRBD1 is a possible D gene (6 bases). Germline V lookup: CDR1 SNHLY, CDR2 FYNNEI. This CDR3 region has 14 residues. Trimming removed 3 bases at V and 3 bases at J, with 12 bases between. CDR3 region: CASSDGTNNYEQYF. For the CDR3, the DNA is TGTGCCAGCAGTGACGGGACAAACAACTACGAGCAGTACTTC.

The V gene is TRBV7-8, the J gene TRBJ2-1; 10 nucleotides match TRBD1. V lost 4 bases, J lost 9 bases, and 6 bases stayed unmatched. Germline CDR1 reads SGHVS; CDR2 reads FQNEAQ. The CDR3 length is 14 residues. CDR3 coding DNA: TGTGCCAGCAGCTCGGGACAGGGGATGCGTGAGCAGTTCTTC. Translating it yields CASSSGQGMREQFF.